This T cell receptor (beta chain) was identified during a study of T cells in Graves' hyperthyroidism and ophthalmopathy. Overall study results and limits: In validation, the model predicted ophthalmopathy. These predictions came a median about 6.5 months before onset. Blood also contained most expanded thyroid clonotypes above 0.001.

Regarding this clonotype: Its antigen is undetermined.

Amplification of TCR beta CDR3 regions used RNA as the template. TCR CDR3 regions were first amplified by RT-PCR with HTBI primers. TCRdb recomputed calls from the multiplex PCR reads with MiXCR, one row per CDR3 protein. The sample consists of 400,000 to 550,000 distinct CDR3 sequences, roughly a quarter of them appearing once. Patients with ophthalmopathy all had a Clinical Activity Score of at least 3, a NOSPECS grade of at least 4 and duration under 3 months. Diagnoses rested on clinical symptoms, serum thyroxine and TRAb, thyroid ultrasound and orbital computed tomography. V lost 1 base, J lost 5 bases, and 7 bases stayed unmatched. CDR3 length equals 16 residues. Germline CDR1 MGHRA, CDR2 YSYEKL.

Sequenced: blood. The origin of this receptor is a woman in her twenties or thirties with Graves' ophthalmopathy. The chain uses TRBV4-1 and TRBJ2-2, with TRBD1 identical over 7 bases. CDR3 in DNA: TGCGCCAGCAGCCAAGTCACAGGACAGGTTACCGGGGAGCTGTTTTTT. Translation: CASSQVTGQVTGELFF.